Below, 5 T cell receptor beta chains from the same sample are listed, as sequenced in a study of high-grade serous ovarian cancer treatment subgroups. The tumor samples were collected prior to definitive surgery or chemotherapy. The data were produced by immunoSEQ multiplex PCR, yet TCRdb's version contains in-frame clones alone and is incomplete. This table has over a thousand clones, roughly 70% appearing once. Source material: tumor tissue. These receptor sequences come from a human donor with high-grade serous ovarian cancer.

The V call is TRBV14, the J call TRBJ2-7; no firm D call. Trimming shortened V by 6 bases and J by 3 bases, and 6 bases separated the two germline ends. Germline V gene sequence: CDR1 SGHDN, CDR2 FVKESK. This CDR3 region has 11 residues. CDR3 DNA sequence: TGTGCCAGCAGTGCAATCTACGAGCAGTACTTC. This sequence encodes CASSAIYEQYF.

This rearrangement joins TRBV4-1 to TRBJ2-1, with D tentatively TRBD2 (6 bases). This CDR3 has 18 amino acids. The germline gives CDR1 MGHRA, CDR2 YSYEKL. Trimming took 5 bases from V and 5 from J, leaving 25 bases between them. The CDR3 region is CASSVGEGGVLRDNEQFF. The CDR3 region has the DNA TGCGCCAGCAGCGTTGGCGAAGGAGGGGTCCTCCGGGACAATGAGCAGTTCTTC.

The CDR3: CASSLVPSNQPQHF. The CDR3 coding sequence is TGCGCCAGCAGCTTGGTTCCTAGCAATCAGCCCCAGCATTTT. The rearrangement links TRBV5-1 to TRBJ1-5, with D unresolved. The CDR3 consists of 14 residues. Trimming removed 0 bases at V and 0 bases at J, with 4 bases between. Germline V gives CDR1 SGHRS, CDR2 YFSETQ.

CDR3 nucleotide sequence: TGTGCCAGCAGCTTGATCCTACAGCGACAGGCTTACAATGAGCAGTTCTTC. As protein: CASSLILQRQAYNEQFF. The chain uses TRBV5-6 and TRBJ2-1, with D possibly TRBD1 on 6 matching bases. Per germline, CDR1 SGHDT and CDR2 YYEEEE. Between the trimmed V and J ends, which lost 1 base and 4 bases, there was a span of 18 bases. There are 17 residues in the CDR3.

J is TRBJ1-2 and V is TRBV7-2; TRBD1 is a possible D gene (5 bases). This CDR3 has 14 residues. V was trimmed by 4 bases and J by 11 bases, leaving 20 bases between them. Germline V gene sequence: CDR1 SGHTA, CDR2 FQGNSA. The CDR3 here is CASSSPDSRKGYTF. The CDR3 DNA is TGTGCCAGCAGCTCCCCAGACAGCCGGAAGGGGTACACCTTC.